This T cell receptor beta chain was sequenced during a study of blood T cell repertoires in COVID-19. Looking at the study overall: The United States, Italy and Spain provided the acute and convalescent COVID-19 samples. T cells, B-cell-depleted T cells, or PBMCs supplied cDNA or gDNA.

CDR3 size: 11 residues. Trimming shortened V by 3 bases and J by 11 bases, and 13 bases separated the two germline ends. Germline lookup yields CDR1 DFQATT and CDR2 SNEGSKA (reference sequence). Authors' methods: Scientists estimated how many nucleated cells there were by amplifying reference gene primers. Repertoires were generated with immunoSEQ multiplex PCR, while TCRdb's copy carries only in-frame clones and drops some. That table gives V, J and clone size, and the DNA gave D and trimming. Of some 56,000 clones in the sample, around 86% were seen once. This rearrangement joins TRBV20-1 to TRBJ1-1; D is perhaps TRBD1 (5 bases). This receptor was obtained from a woman of 80 years or more with active or convalescent COVID-19. Sample: peripheral blood. The CDR3 DNA follows: TGCAGTGCTAGGGCAGGGATGGCGGCTTTCTTT. This codes for CSARAGMAAFF.